This is a list of T cell receptor beta chains from one sample in a study of cytomegalovirus exposure and HLA in healthy donors. Profiled with immunoSEQ multiplex PCR; TCRdb holds only in-frame clones, not every one. The table has about 120,000 clones, approximately 80% seen once. The material sequenced was PBMCs. The receptors originated from a woman in her thirties in good health and CMV-seronegative. Each CDR3 is given with its conserved first and last residue. A D gene is named only where the DNA matches it firmly. The size field is filled for only some rows; it gives once, few, many or a size class.

TRBV5-6,once,-,TRBJ1-1,TGTGCCAGCAGCTTTCGGGGTGCCCAAGCAGCTTTCTTT,CASSFRGAQAAFF
TRBV18,-,TRBD1,TRBJ2-4,TGTGCCAGCTCACCACCTCGGGACAGGGCAGCCTCAGGGGCCAAAAACATTCAGTACTTC,CASSPPRDRAASGAKNIQYF
TRBV6-6,-,-,TRBJ2-7,TGTGCCAGCAGTGAGGGTTACGAGCAGTACTTC,CASSEGYEQYF
TRBV4-1,-,TRBD2,TRBJ2-7,TGCGCCAGCAGCCAAGATCGTACTAGCGGGAGCTTTCCCGTCTACGAGCAGTACTTC,CASSQDRTSGSFPVYEQYF
TRBV27,-,-,TRBJ2-1,TGTGCCAGCAGTTTAATACTCGGTGAGCAGTTCTTC,CASSLILGEQFF
TRBV7-2,-,TRBD1,TRBJ2-3,TGTGCCAGCAGCCTGGGACAGACCACAGATACGCAGTATTTT,CASSLGQTTDTQYF
TRBV7-6,-,TRBD2,TRBJ2-7,TGTGCCAGCAGCTTAGCGGGGGGGTCCTACGAGCAGTACTTC,CASSLAGGSYEQYF
TRBV9,-,-,TRBJ2-1,TGTGCCAGCAGCGGCGACTGGCAAACCGGCTACAATGAGCAGTTCTTC,CASSGDWQTGYNEQFF
TRBV30,-,TRBD2,TRBJ2-3,TGTGCCTGGGGACTAGTCCCGCAGTATTTT,CAWGLVPQYF
TRBV11-2,few,TRBD1,TRBJ2-7,TGTGCCAGCAGCTTAGATCTGGGACAGTCTACCTACGAGCAGTACTTC,CASSLDLGQSTYEQYF
TRBV5-1,-,-,TRBJ2-3,TGCGCCAGCAGCATCCTGCGGGATGGGCGCACAGATACGCAGTATTTT,CASSILRDGRTDTQYF
TRBV28,-,-,TRBJ2-2,TGTGCCAGCAGAATGGGTATCGGGACCGGGGAGCTGTTTTTT,CASRMGIGTGELFF
TRBV15,-,-,TRBJ2-1,TGTGCCACCAGCAGAGAAAGGGGCGCAGGCTCCTACAATGAGCAGTTCTTC,CATSRERGAGSYNEQFF
TRBV7-9,few,-,TRBJ2-7,TGTTCCAGCAGCTCCCTACCCGGTGATCACTATACGGACGAGCAGTACTTC,CSSSSLPGDHYTDEQYF
TRBV27,-,TRBD2,TRBJ2-4,TGTGCCAGCAGTTTATCCTCGGGTGGGGGGGGCATTCAGTACTTC,CASSLSSGGGGIQYF
TRBV27,-,TRBD1,TRBJ2-7,TGTGCCAGCAGTTTGAAGGGGACAGGTGTAGTCTACGAGCAGTACTTC,CASSLKGTGVVYEQYF
TRBV7-2,-,-,TRBJ2-1,TGTGCCAGCAGCCCACCCCCCACAGGTTACAATGAGCAGTTCTTC,CASSPPPTGYNEQFF
TRBV4-3,-,TRBD2,TRBJ2-5,TGCGCCAGCAGCCAGTTGATGACTAGCGGGAGTGGGAGCCAAGAGACCCAGTACTTC,CASSQLMTSGSGSQETQYF
TRBV5-4,-,-,TRBJ1-6,TGTGCCAGCAGCTTGGGAGGGCGGTCACCCCTCCACTTT,CASSLGGRSPLHF
TRBV4-1,-,-,TRBJ2-3,TGCGCCAGCAGCCAAGACGGAGGTTCCGGCACAGATACGCAGTATTTT,CASSQDGGSGTDTQYF
TRBV4-2,-,TRBD1,TRBJ2-7,TGTGCCAGCAGCCAGGGACAGATGGGATCCTACGAGCAGTACTTC,CASSQGQMGSYEQYF
TRBV7-9,-,TRBD1,TRBJ1-2,TGTGCCAGCAGCTCGGGACAGACCTATGGCTACACCTTC,CASSSGQTYGYTF
TRBV19,-,-,TRBJ2-2,TGTGCCAGTGGGAAAGAGATAAGGGGTGGGGAGCTGTTTTTT,CASGKEIRGGELFF
TRBV7-2,-,-,TRBJ2-3,TGTGCCAGTAACAGGGTTTCGGGGGATACGCAGTATTTT,CASNRVSGDTQYF
TRBV2,-,TRBD2,TRBJ2-1,TGTGCCAGCCTGGGGGCTAGCGGGAACGATGAGCAGTTCTTC,CASLGASGNDEQFF
TRBV28,-,-,TRBJ1-2,TGTGCCAGCAGTACCCTCGAGTCACCTAACTATGGCTACACCTTC,CASSTLESPNYGYTF
TRBV14,few,-,TRBJ2-5,TGTGCCAGCAGCCAAGATGTCACTAGCTTTGAGACCCAGTACTTC,CASSQDVTSFETQYF
TRBV5-1,-,TRBD2,TRBJ2-5,TGCGCCAGCAGCTTGTCGGGACTAGCGGGAGGTCCCCAGTACTTC,CASSLSGLAGGPQYF
TRBV5-4,-,TRBD1,TRBJ2-5,TGTGCCAGCAGCTTGGGGACAGGGGTTGGGTTGGAGACCCAGTACTTC,CASSLGTGVGLETQYF
TRBV28,-,TRBD1,TRBJ2-1,TGTGCCAGCAGTTTGATACAGGGGGCGAGGGATGAGCAGTTCTTC,CASSLIQGARDEQFF
TRBV5-6,-,-,TRBJ2-2,TGTGCCAGCAGCTTGACCGGGAGCGGCACCGGGGAGCTGTTTTTT,CASSLTGSGTGELFF
TRBV11-3,-,TRBD2,TRBJ2-3,TGTGCCAGCAGCCATTTCAGGCTAGCGGGAACAGATACGCAGTATTTT,CASSHFRLAGTDTQYF
TRBV27,-,-,TRBJ2-7,TGTGCCAGCAGTTTAAGGTGGGGGGACCCGGGCGAGCAGTACTTC,CASSLRWGDPGEQYF
TRBV13,-,TRBD2,TRBJ2-1,TGTGCCAGCAGCTTAGGACGGCTAGCGGACACCTACAATGAGCAGTTCTTC,CASSLGRLADTYNEQFF
TRBV7-2,-,-,TRBJ1-4,TGTGCCAGCAGCCCACAGGGAACTAATGAAAAACTGTTTTTT,CASSPQGTNEKLFF
TRBV10-3,-,TRBD2,TRBJ2-1,TGTGCCATCACCCCGGGACTAGGGGTGAACAATGAGCAGTTCTTC,CAITPGLGVNNEQFF
TRBV5-1,few,TRBD1,TRBJ2-1,TGCGCCAGCAGCCTGCTGGGACAGGGGGAGAGCGGGAGTTGGAATGAGCAGTTCTTC,CASSLLGQGESGSWNEQFF
TRBV9,-,TRBD2,TRBJ2-1,TGTGCCAGCAGCGTCGTCTCTAGCGGGAGTTTAAATGAGCAGTTCTTC,CASSVVSSGSLNEQFF
TRBV5-6,-,-,TRBJ2-1,TGTGCCAGCAGCAGCGACAGGAACAATGAGCAGTTCTTC,CASSSDRNNEQFF
TRBV5-1,once,-,TRBJ2-5,TGCGCCAGCAGCTTGGGTGCTAGCGCACAAGAGACCCAGTACTTC,CASSLGASAQETQYF
TRBV10-1,-,TRBD1,TRBJ2-7,TGCGCCAGCAGTGATCCGAGGACAGGGGCCCTCTACGAGCAGTACTTC,CASSDPRTGALYEQYF
TRBV28,-,TRBD1,TRBJ1-1,TGTGCCAGCAGTCCGGGACAGGAGAACACTGAAGCTTTCTTT,CASSPGQENTEAFF
TRBV5-1,-,-,TRBJ2-7,TGCGCCAGCAGCCTCGGAGGGAGTTTGCCGTACTTC,CASSLGGSLPYF
TRBV5-4,-,-,TRBJ1-4,TGTGCCAGCAGCAGAGGACTGATAAATGAAAAACTGTTTTTT,CASSRGLINEKLFF